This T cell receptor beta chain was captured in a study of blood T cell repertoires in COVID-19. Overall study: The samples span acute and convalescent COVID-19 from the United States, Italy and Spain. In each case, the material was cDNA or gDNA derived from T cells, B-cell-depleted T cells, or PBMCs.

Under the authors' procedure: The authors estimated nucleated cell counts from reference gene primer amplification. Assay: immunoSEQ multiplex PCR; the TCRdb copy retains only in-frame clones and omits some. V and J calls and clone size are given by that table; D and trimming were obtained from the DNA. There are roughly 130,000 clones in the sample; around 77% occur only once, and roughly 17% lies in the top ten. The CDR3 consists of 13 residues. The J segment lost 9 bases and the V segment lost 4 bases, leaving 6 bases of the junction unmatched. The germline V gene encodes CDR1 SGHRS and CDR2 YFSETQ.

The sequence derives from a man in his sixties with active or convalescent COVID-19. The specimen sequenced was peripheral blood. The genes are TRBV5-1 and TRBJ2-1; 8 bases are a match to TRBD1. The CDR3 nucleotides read TGCGCCAGCAGCGGGACAGGCATAGGTGAGCAGTTCTTC. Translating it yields CASSGTGIGEQFF.